The 13 T cell receptor beta chains given below trace back to one sample, sequenced in a study of T cells after yellow fever vaccination. TCRdb fed the 5' RACE reads into MiXCR, producing one record per CDR3 protein. This table holds some 96,000 distinct CDR3 sequences, almost 9% found once. The input for sequencing was CD8+ T cells not binding an NS4B(214-222) dextramer, sorted from PBMCs, taken around 16 days after the first yellow fever vaccination. These receptors all come from a man younger than 30 who received the YFV17D yellow fever vaccine.

This clonotype was detected many times. The chain carries TRBV12-3 or TRBV12-4 and TRBJ2-3; no clear D. Trimming shortened V by 6 bases and J by 0 bases, and 10 bases separated the two germline ends. This CDR3 has 14 residues. Here the CDR3 DNA reads TGTGCCAGCAGCTTCGGCGGTAGCACAGATACGCAGTATTTT. As protein: CASSFGGSTDTQYF.

This clonotype was seen more than once but under ten times. This chain connects TRBV7-9 to TRBJ1-1, with D perhaps TRBD1 (5 bases). CDR1 and CDR2 from the germline V gene are SEHNR and FQNEAQ (reference sequence). The CDR3 length is 15 residues. V gave up 9 bases and J gave up 8 bases, with 25 bases separating them. The CDR3 sequence: CASSYRPGVAGEAFF. The CDR3 DNA follows: TGTGCCAGTTCCTACCGACCGGGGGTGGCGGGAGAAGCTTTCTTT. Drawing the rest from reference TRBV7-9 and TRBJ1-1, the complete variable domain is DTGVSQNPRHKITKRGQNVTFRCDPISEHNRLYWYRQTLGQGPEFLTYFQNEAQLEKSRLLSDRFSAERPKGSFSTLEIQRTEQGDSAMYLCASSYRPGVAGEAFFGQGTRLTVV.

The rearrangement links TRBV11-1 to TRBJ2-3, with 12 bases lining up with TRBD2. Germline lookup yields CDR1 SGHAT and CDR2 FQDESV (reference sequence). The V segment lost 5 bases and the J segment 1 base; nucleotides outside the gene matches: 10. The CDR3 runs to 18 residues. The CDR3 here is CASSPTSGSKTGTDTQYF. In DNA, the CDR3 is TGTGCCAGCAGCCCGACTAGCGGGAGCAAGACGGGCACAGATACGCAGTATTTT. The variable domain in full, with the rest retrieved from reference TRBV11-1 and TRBJ2-3, is EAEVAQSPRYKITEKSQAVAFWCDPISGHATLYWYRQILGQGPELLVQFQDESVVDDSQLPKDRFSAERLKGVDSTLKIQPAELGDSAMYLCASSPTSGSKTGTDTQYFGPGTRLTVL.

This clonotype was seen only a few times. J is TRBJ2-7 and V is TRBV5-6, with TRBD1 identical over 7 bases. This CDR3 spans 14 amino acids. From germline, CDR1 is SGHDT and CDR2 YYEEEE. Unmatched junction bases numbered 5, after V lost 3 bases and J lost 2 bases. CDR3 amino acids: CASSSGTAAYEQYF. CDR3 coding DNA: TGTGCCAGCAGCTCGGGGACAGCCGCCTACGAGCAGTACTTC.

This chain joins TRBV11-2 and TRBJ1-2; D possibly corresponds to TRBD1 (6 bases). Trimming pared 5 bases from V and 4 bases from J, leaving 17 bases between. This CDR3 spans 15 amino acids. Germline assignment: CDR1 SGHAT and CDR2 FQNNGV. In DNA, the CDR3 is TGTGCCAGCAGCCAGCAGGGGCGGGGATCCTATGGCTACACCTTC. This sequence encodes CASSQQGRGSYGYTF.

This clonotype was picked up a small number of times. V is TRBV7-2 and J is TRBJ2-7, with TRBD1 matching over 7 bases. CDR1 and CDR2 from the germline V gene are SGHTA and FQGNSA. Trimming took 2 bases from V and 4 from J; bases not matched to a gene: 5. The CDR3 is 14 amino acids. The CDR3 sequence: CASSLTPTGYEQYV. CDR3 DNA sequence: TGTGCCAGCAGCTTAACCCCGACAGGGTACGAGCAGTACGTC.

This clonotype was seen a handful of times. The J gene is TRBJ1-5, the V gene TRBV5-1; D is unclear. Trimming cost V 4 bases and J 2 bases, with 10 bases left between them. Germline CDR1 SGHRS, CDR2 YFSETQ. The length of the CDR3 is 14 residues. Written as DNA, the CDR3 is TGCGCCAGCAGCAGAGGAGACGGCAATCAGCCCCAGCATTTT. It translates to CASSRGDGNQPQHF.

This sequence joins TRBV4-3 and TRBJ2-5; D unresolved. Germline CDR1 and CDR2: LGHNA and YSLEER. The germline V and J ends were trimmed by 4 bases and 0 bases, with 15 bases remaining between them. CDR3 length: 16 amino acids. CDR3 sequence: CASSLNPSADQETQYF. CDR3 in DNA: TGCGCCAGCAGCCTAAACCCGTCCGCGGACCAAGAGACCCAGTACTTC.

The V and J genes are TRBV5-1 and TRBJ2-1; the match to TRBD2 covers 11 bases. V was clipped by 4 bases and J by 0 bases; unmatched bases: 9. Germline CDR1 SGHRS, CDR2 YFSETQ. The CDR3 is 18 residues long. CDR3 sequence: CASSLSGRDRLSYNEQFF. The CDR3 coding sequence is TGCGCCAGCAGCCTTAGCGGGAGGGACCGCCTCTCCTACAATGAGCAGTTCTTC. Full variable domain (remainder filled in from reference TRBV5-1 and TRBJ2-1): KAGVTQTPRYLIKTRGQQVTLSCSPISGHRSVSWYQQTPGQGLQFLFEYFSETQRNKGNFPGRFSGRQFSNSRSEMNVSTLELGDSALYLCASSLSGRDRLSYNEQFFGPGTRLTVL.

This chain uses TRBV27 with TRBJ1-1; the D gene is possibly TRBD1 (5 bases). Trimming left V 6 bases short and J 2 bases short, with 13 bases between. Germline values: CDR1 MNHEY, CDR2 SMNVEV (reference sequence). The CDR3 is 14 residues long. The CDR3 sequence is CASSPGGFNTEAFF. In nucleotides, the CDR3 is TGTGCCAGCAGCCCCGGGGGTTTTAACACTGAAGCTTTCTTT.

The chain combines TRBV24-1 with TRBJ1-2; no firm D call. V was clipped by 7 bases and J by 6 bases, with 17 bases between them. The germline V gene has CDR1 KGHDR and CDR2 SFDVKD. The CDR3 length is 14 residues. The CDR3 nucleotides read TGTGCCACCAGCCGGGCAGGCCCCGTCGATGGCTACACCTTC. Residues: CATSRAGPVDGYTF.

This clonotype was seen a few times. The rearrangement links TRBV11-3 to TRBJ2-3, with 9 bases fitting TRBD2. The CDR3 totals 15 residues. Trimming removed 4 bases from V and 4 bases from J; junction bases left unmatched: 6. Looked up from germline, CDR1 is SGHNT and CDR2 is YENEEA. Here the CDR3 DNA reads TGTGCCAGCAGCTCCTTAGCGGGGGAGGCAGATACGCAGTATTTT. This gives the protein CASSSLAGEADTQYF. The full variable domain, rest sourced from reference TRBV11-3 and TRBJ2-3, is EAGVVQSPRYKIIEKKQPVAFWCNPISGHNTLYWYLQNLGQGPELLIRYENEEAVDDSQLPKDRFSAERLKGVDSTLKIQPAELGDSAVYLCASSSLAGEADTQYFGPGTRLTVL.

J is TRBJ2-1 and V is TRBV27, with D possibly being TRBD2 (6 bases). From germline, CDR1 is MNHEY and CDR2 SMNVEV (reference sequence). The CDR3 sequence is 14 residues long. The V end was cut by 3 bases, the J end by 7 bases, with 13 bases between. The DNA for the CDR3 is TGTGCCAGCAGTTTCCCCGGGGGTAGGAATGAGCAGTTCTTC. Protein sequence: CASSFPGGRNEQFF.